A selection of T cell receptor beta chains follows, all from one sample in a study of T cells after yellow fever vaccination. TCRdb re-called the 5' RACE reads with MiXCR, one entry per CDR3 protein. The repertoire consists of approximately 550,000 distinct CDR3 sequences, with roughly 12% occurring once and the leading ten covering over 13%. The sequenced sample was PBMCs, obtained on the day of the yellow fever booster vaccination. These receptors were collected from a man aged 25-45 years who received the YFV17D yellow fever vaccine. Both conserved end residues are part of each CDR3. D genes are given only for firm matches. The size of a clone is reported for some rows only, either as once, few or many, or as a class for expanded clones.

CDR3nt: TGTGCCAGCGGCTTCACCGGGACAGACACAGATACGCAGTATTTT
CDR3aa: CASGFTGTDTDTQYF
abundance: .
d_gene: TRBD1
v_gene: TRBV9
j_gene: TRBJ2-3
len: 15

CDR3nt: TGTGCCAGCAGCCAAGGAGGGCTAGCGGAACTAAGATCCTCCTACAATGAGCAGTTCTTC
CDR3aa: CASSQGGLAELRSSYNEQFF
abundance: .
d_gene: TRBD2
v_gene: TRBV4-2
j_gene: TRBJ2-1
len: 20

CDR3nt: TGCAGTGCTAGAGATAATCTTATATCCGGGGGGGAGACCCAGTACTTC
CDR3aa: CSARDNLISGGETQYF
abundance: .
d_gene: TRBD2
v_gene: TRBV20-1
j_gene: TRBJ2-5
len: 16

CDR3nt: TGTGCCAGTAGTATAGGAGGGCGGTTACCGTTCTTC
CDR3aa: CASSIGGRLPFF
abundance: .
d_gene: .
v_gene: TRBV19
j_gene: TRBJ2-1
len: 12

CDR3nt: TGTGCCAGCAGTTTAAATTCTGGCTACACCTTC
CDR3aa: CASSLNSGYTF
abundance: .
d_gene: .
v_gene: TRBV12-3/TRBV12-4
j_gene: TRBJ1-2
len: 11

CDR3nt: TGTGCCAGCAGCTATGACAGGGGACTCTCCGCCGAAAGGTCTACCGGGGAGCTGTTTTTT
CDR3aa: CASSYDRGLSAERSTGELFF
abundance: few
d_gene: TRBD1
v_gene: TRBV11-2
j_gene: TRBJ2-2
len: 20

CDR3nt: TGCAGTGCCGAGGGAGGTTCATACAATGAGCAGTTCTTC
CDR3aa: CSAEGGSYNEQFF
abundance: few
d_gene: .
v_gene: TRBV20-1
j_gene: TRBJ2-1
len: 13

CDR3nt: TGTGCCAGCAGCTTAAGGGGACAGAGAGGTACCGGGGAGCTGTTTTTT
CDR3aa: CASSLRGQRGTGELFF
abundance: few
d_gene: TRBD1
v_gene: TRBV11-2
j_gene: TRBJ2-2
len: 16

CDR3nt: TGTGCCAGCAGTTTAATGGGGGATACGCAGTATTTT
CDR3aa: CASSLMGDTQYF
abundance: many
d_gene: .
v_gene: TRBV27
j_gene: TRBJ2-3
len: 12

CDR3nt: TGTGCCAGCAGCCATCAATTGTCCGGGACAGGAGCCTACGAGCAGTACTTC
CDR3aa: CASSHQLSGTGAYEQYF
abundance: .
d_gene: TRBD1
v_gene: TRBV11-2
j_gene: TRBJ2-7
len: 17